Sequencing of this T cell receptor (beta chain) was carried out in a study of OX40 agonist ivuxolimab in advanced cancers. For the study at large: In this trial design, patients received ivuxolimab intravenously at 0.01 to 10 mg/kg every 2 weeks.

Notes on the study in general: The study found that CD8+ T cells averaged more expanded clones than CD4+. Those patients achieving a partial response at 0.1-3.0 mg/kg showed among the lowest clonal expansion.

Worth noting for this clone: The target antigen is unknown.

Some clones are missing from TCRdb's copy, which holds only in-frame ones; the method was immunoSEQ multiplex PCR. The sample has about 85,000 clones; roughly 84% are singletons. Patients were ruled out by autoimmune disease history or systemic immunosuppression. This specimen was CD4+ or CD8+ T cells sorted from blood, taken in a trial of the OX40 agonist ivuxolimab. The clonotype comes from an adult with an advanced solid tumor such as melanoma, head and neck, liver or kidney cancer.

CDR3 bases: TGTGCCAGCAGTATGACTAGCGGGAGAGTCCACAATGAGCAGTTCTTC. Its protein is CASSMTSGRVHNEQFF. The chain joins TRBV28 to TRBJ2-1; 12 bases fit TRBD2. With V trimmed by 5 bases and J by 5 bases, 7 bases remained unmatched. This CDR3 has 16 amino acids. Germline loops: CDR1 MDHEN, CDR2 SYDVKM.